The text below deals with one T cell receptor (beta chain). Antigen: not known. Generated by immunoSEQ multiplex PCR, the TCRdb table keeps only in-frame clones and is missing some. Altogether approximately 1.9 million clones are present, 85% to 95% being singletons, with the ten largest covering approximately 1.6%. This sample is part of a study of shared clonotypes between healthy human individuals. Selected positively for CCR7 and CD45RO-negative, naive CD8 cells excluded terminally differentiated effector memory CD45RA+ cells. Free of recent acute infections or vaccinations, the donors were healthy HIV-negative adults. The junction had 4 bases not matched to a gene; V was cut back by 3 bases and J by 10 bases. CDR1 is SGHAT and CDR2 is FQNNGV in the germline V gene. The CDR3 has 14 amino acids. General study results and limits: Generation probabilities were higher for clonotypes shared across all four sorted-subset donors than for unshared ones. Naive subsets typically showed greater estimated richness than memory subsets.

This sequence was found in a man aged 18 to 30 in good health. Some clones in this sample may be carry-over from other donors' samples. The J gene is TRBJ2-1, the V gene TRBV11-2, with TRBD2 matching over 12 bases. Source material: naive CD8+ T cells from PBMCs. The CDR3 loop is CASSFTSGRWEQFF. As DNA, the CDR3 is TGTGCCAGCAGCTTTACTAGCGGGAGGTGGGAGCAGTTCTTC.